Following are 10 T cell receptor beta chains from one sample sequenced in a study of shared clonotypes between healthy human individuals. This table comes from immunoSEQ multiplex PCR, and its TCRdb copy is limited to in-frame clones, with some not included. The sample holds 2 million to 2.5 million clones, just over 90% seen once. Source material: naive CD4+ T cells from PBMCs. Described subset: CD45RA+ positively selected. The source of these receptors is a man between 18 and 35 years old in good health. Some clones in this sample may be carry-over from other donors' samples.

The chain has TRBV27 and TRBJ2-1, with TRBD2 matching 10 bases. The CDR3 is 16 amino acids. The V gene's germline CDR1 is MNHEY and CDR2 SMNVEV (reference sequence). V was pared by 5 bases and J by 2 bases, with 6 bases of the junction left unmatched. CDR3 nucleotide sequence: TGTGCCAGCAGTCAAAGTAGCGGGAGGCCCTACAATGAGCAGTTCTTC. It is translated as CASSQSSGRPYNEQFF.

The chain has TRBV7-8 and TRBJ1-2; D not certain. This CDR3 comprises 14 residues. V was clipped by 1 base and J by 1 base, with 7 bases between them. Germline V lookup: CDR1 SGHVS, CDR2 FQNEAQ. CDR3 nucleotides: TGTGCCAGCAGCTTAGGTCTCAATAACTATGGCTACACCTTC. This gives the protein CASSLGLNNYGYTF.

This chain links TRBV11-2 with TRBJ2-1, with D unresolved. The CDR3 runs to 14 residues. Germline-derived CDR1 and CDR2 are SGHAT and FQNNGV. Trimming stripped 0 bases from V and 7 bases from J, with 10 bases between. The CDR3 loop is CASSLDPGDNEQFF. For the CDR3, the DNA is TGTGCCAGCAGCTTAGATCCAGGTGATAATGAGCAGTTCTTC.

Details on this clone: Other DNA variants within this sample encode the same CDR3. This chain joins TRBV30 and TRBJ1-5; 8 positions agree with TRBD1. Germline CDR1 reads GTSNPN; CDR2 reads SVGIG (reference sequence). With V trimmed by 0 bases and J by 7 bases, 8 bases remained unmatched. The CDR3 is made up of 15 amino acids. CDR3 nucleotide sequence: TGTGCCTGGAGTGTAGCAGGGGGCGTAGGCCAGCCCCAGCATTTT. Translating gives CAWSVAGGVGQPQHF. Full variable domain (outside the CDR3, taken from reference TRBV30 and TRBJ1-5): SQTIHQWPATLVQPVGSPLSLECTVEGTSNPNLYWYRQAAGRGLQLLFYSVGIGQISSEVPQNLSASRPQDRQFILSSKKLLLSDSGFYLCAWSVAGGVGQPQHFGDGTRLSIL.

The chain is built from TRBV7-2 and TRBJ1-1; 7 bases are a match to TRBD1. Germline V gene lookup returns CDR1 SGHTA and CDR2 FQGNSA. Trimming cost V 5 bases and J 4 bases; bases outside gene matches: 7. This CDR3 region has 14 residues. In DNA, the CDR3 is TGTGCCAGCAGCCAGGGAGGGGGCGGCACTGAAGCTTTCTTT. Its translation: CASSQGGGGTEAFF.

This clone was detected only once. The chain employs TRBV19 and TRBJ1-1, with TRBD1 as a possible D gene (5 bases). V was trimmed by 3 bases and J by 8 bases, leaving 13 bases between them. The CDR3 covers 13 residues. The V gene's germline CDR1 is LNHDA and CDR2 SQIVND (reference sequence). CDR3 residues: CASSIPGHSEAFF. The CDR3 DNA sequence: TGTGCCAGTAGTATCCCTGGACATTCAGAAGCTTTCTTT.

The J gene is TRBJ1-2, the V gene TRBV19; no definite D call. The CDR3 runs 13 residues. Trimming removed 3 bases at V and 5 bases at J, with 10 bases between. Per the germline V gene, CDR1 is LNHDA and CDR2 is SQIVND (reference sequence). CDR3 in DNA: TGTGCCAGTAGTATCGAGTTGAATTATGGCTACACCTTC. Its protein is CASSIELNYGYTF.

V and J are TRBV27 and TRBJ1-2; 7 positions match TRBD1. Germline loops: CDR1 MNHEY, CDR2 SMNVEV (reference sequence). V was clipped by 4 bases and J by 1 base; unmatched bases: 9. The CDR3 sequence is 16 residues long. The CDR3 sequence: CASSYHTGAFNYGYTF. CDR3 bases: TGTGCCAGCAGTTATCACACAGGGGCCTTTAACTATGGCTACACCTTC.

This CDR3 is CAALDAYNEQFF. In DNA, the CDR3 is TGTGCCGCCCTGGACGCATACAATGAGCAGTTCTTC. This sequence joins TRBV6-6 and TRBJ2-1, with D unresolved. The CDR3 contains 12 residues. The germline CDR1 and CDR2 sequences are MNHNY and SVGAGI (reference sequence). Trimming took 11 bases from V and 4 from J, leaving 12 bases between them.

The rearrangement uses TRBV11-2 and TRBJ1-3, with D hard to call. Germline CDR1 and CDR2: SGHAT and FQNNGV. This CDR3 contains 16 residues. V lost 1 base to trimming and J lost 0 bases, with 10 bases between them. CDR3 region: CASSLGEAISGNTIYF. The CDR3 DNA reads TGTGCCAGCAGCTTAGGGGAGGCAATCTCTGGAAACACCATATATTTT.